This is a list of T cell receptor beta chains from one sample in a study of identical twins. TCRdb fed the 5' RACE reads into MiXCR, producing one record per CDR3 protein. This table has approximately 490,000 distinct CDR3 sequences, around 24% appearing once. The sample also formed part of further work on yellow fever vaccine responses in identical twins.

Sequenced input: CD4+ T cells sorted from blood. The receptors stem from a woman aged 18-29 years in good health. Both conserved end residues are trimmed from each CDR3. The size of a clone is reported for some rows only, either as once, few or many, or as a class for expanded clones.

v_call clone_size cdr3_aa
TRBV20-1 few SAGTTPSYEQY
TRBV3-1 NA ASSQDRVGDYGYT
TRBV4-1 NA ASSREGSFVETQY
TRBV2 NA ASQVYNEQF
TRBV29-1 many SVRPGLAVNEQF
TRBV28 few ASSTGGANEQY
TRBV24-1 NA ATSDPSGRAKF
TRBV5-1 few ASARQQETQY
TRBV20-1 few SARDIGLASGETQY
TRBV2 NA ASKPQGARGEQF
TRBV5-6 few ASSLKRNTIY
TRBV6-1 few ASSTLAGGPNEQY
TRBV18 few ASSSTSGSSTDTQY
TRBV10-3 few AISIGEETQY
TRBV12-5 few ASGLRANQPQH
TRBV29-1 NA SAGHHQETQY
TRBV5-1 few ASSFVKGTDTQY
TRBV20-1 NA SARARERGLDTQY
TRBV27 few ASSHTGGANVLT
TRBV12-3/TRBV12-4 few ASSYTQGINQPQH
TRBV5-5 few ASSFATRETQY
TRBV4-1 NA ASSRGGQFNTEAF
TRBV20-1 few SAGGRVADTQY
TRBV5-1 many ASSLGGVSYNEQF
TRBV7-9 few ASSPDGWTGNTEAF
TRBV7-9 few ASSLRPGSADTQY
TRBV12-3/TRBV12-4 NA ASSLRGSVVGDTQY
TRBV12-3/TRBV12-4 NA ASSRSVAKNIQY
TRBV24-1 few ATSDTNLPYNEQF
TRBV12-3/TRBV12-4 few ASSFVQGNQPQH
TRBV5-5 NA ASSPPGQGRVY
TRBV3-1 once ASSLSGGSRGAMRQF
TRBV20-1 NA SANGGAKETQY
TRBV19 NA ASHKGQGASQPQH
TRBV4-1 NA ASSQGYAKSSYNEQF
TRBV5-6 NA ASSTGPLQPQH
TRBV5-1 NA ASSLAPSGAVTDTQY
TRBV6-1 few ASSSVLWTQY
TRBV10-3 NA AISLAGGGNEQF
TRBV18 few ASSPPRLGLTDTQY
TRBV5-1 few ASKEGAYEQY
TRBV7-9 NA ASSLELGTRPYNEQF
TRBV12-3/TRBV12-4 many ASSPRQFFTDTQY
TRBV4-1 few ASSVPGTGAYNEQF
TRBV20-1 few SARVGGPGDTQY
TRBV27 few ASSLSWQVPSGANVLT
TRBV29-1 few SVEVNSYGYT
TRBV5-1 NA ASSLVSTSGSMNEQY
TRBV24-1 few ATSGTSGYNEQF
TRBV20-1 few SARGRDSWEKLF
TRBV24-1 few ATSDAGQGSLQNIQY
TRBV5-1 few ASSLVVSTDTQY
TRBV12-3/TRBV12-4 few ASSPGLSYNEQF
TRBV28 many ASSPRRASYEQY
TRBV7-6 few ASSPTGVGELF